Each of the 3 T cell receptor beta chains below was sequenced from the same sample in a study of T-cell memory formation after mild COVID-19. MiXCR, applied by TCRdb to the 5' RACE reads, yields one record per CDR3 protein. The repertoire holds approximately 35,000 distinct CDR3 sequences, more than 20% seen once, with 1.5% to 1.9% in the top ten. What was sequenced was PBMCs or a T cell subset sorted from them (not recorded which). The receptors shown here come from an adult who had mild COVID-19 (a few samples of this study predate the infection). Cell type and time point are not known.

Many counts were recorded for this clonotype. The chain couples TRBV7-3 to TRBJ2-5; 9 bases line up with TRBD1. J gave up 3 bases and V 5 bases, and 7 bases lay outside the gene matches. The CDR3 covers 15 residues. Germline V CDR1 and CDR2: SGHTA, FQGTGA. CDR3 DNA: TGTGCCAGCAGCCGAAACAGGGGGCCCGAAGAGACCCAGTACTTC. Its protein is CASSRNRGPEETQYF.

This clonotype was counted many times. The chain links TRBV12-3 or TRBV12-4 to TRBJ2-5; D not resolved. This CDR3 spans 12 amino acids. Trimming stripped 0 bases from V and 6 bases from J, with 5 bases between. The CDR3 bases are TGTGCCAGCAGTTTAGCTTCTAAGACCCAGTACTTC. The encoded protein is CASSLASKTQYF.

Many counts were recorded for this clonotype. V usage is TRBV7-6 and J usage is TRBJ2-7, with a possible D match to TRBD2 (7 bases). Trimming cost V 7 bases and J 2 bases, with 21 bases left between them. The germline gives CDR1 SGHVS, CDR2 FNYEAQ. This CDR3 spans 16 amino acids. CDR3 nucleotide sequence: TGTGCCAGCACTCTACAGTCACCCGGGGGGCCCTACGAGCAGTACTTC. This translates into CASTLQSPGGPYEQYF.